These T cell receptor beta chains were read from a single sample in a study of T cell repertoires in cytomegalovirus infection. Their antigens remain unidentified. In TCRdb, the reads were re-called with MiXCR into one record per CDR3 protein. Of some 920,000 distinct CDR3 sequences in the sample, approximately 31% were seen once. Here the sequenced sample was cultured CD8+ T cells from PBMCs, taken from culture after CMV antigen stimulation. The receptors stem from a human donor in good health (CMV status not recorded). Some clones in this sample may be carry-over from other donors' samples. The CDR3 runs from the conserved cysteine through the conserved F or W. D genes are given only for firm matches.

j_call | v_call | d_call | cdr3_length | cdr3_aa
TRBJ1-1 | TRBV14 | NA | 14 | CASSQDVGGTEAFF
TRBJ1-1 | TRBV5-1 | NA | 13 | CASSSKLNTEAFF
TRBJ1-5 | TRBV6-8 | TRBD1 | 19 | CANSPGTEAIRPVAQPQHF
TRBJ2-1 | TRBV6-1 | NA | 14 | CANSYSSSLHEQFF
TRBJ2-3 | TRBV7-9 | TRBD2 | 17 | CASSSKLAGGETDTQYF
TRBJ1-3 | TRBV10-3 | NA | 15 | CAIRGRGTQGNTIYF
TRBJ2-7 | TRBV7-9 | NA | 15 | CASSSGPSVAYEQYF
TRBJ2-1 | TRBV12-3/TRBV12-4 | NA | 13 | CASTWGPAYEQFF
TRBJ2-5 | TRBV10-1 | TRBD1 | 15 | CASSEPGGTQETQYF
TRBJ1-5 | TRBV27 | NA | 13 | CATSWDSNQPQHF
TRBJ1-6 | TRBV20-1 | TRBD1 | 14 | CSADTGGFNSPLHF
TRBJ2-1 | TRBV7-6 | NA | 14 | CASSPREGHNEQFF
TRBJ2-1 | TRBV7-6 | TRBD2 | 15 | CASSPGLAGMNEQFF
TRBJ2-1 | TRBV6-1 | NA | 16 | CASSRITGQPYNEQFF
TRBJ2-3 | TRBV9 | NA | 15 | CATTRGEIGRDTQYF
TRBJ2-1 | TRBV29-1 | NA | 16 | CSVEDPAGRYINEQFF
TRBJ2-3 | TRBV6-1 | TRBD2 | 16 | CASSEMGGSDTDTQYF
TRBJ2-2 | TRBV7-2 | NA | 13 | CASSLAPTGELFF
TRBJ2-1 | TRBV25-1 | NA | 12 | CASSVGNNEQFF
TRBJ1-1 | TRBV7-6 | TRBD1 | 15 | CASSLQDRVNTEAFF
TRBJ2-5 | TRBV4-3 | NA | 16 | CASSQEGTGGDGTQYF
TRBJ1-3 | TRBV12-3/TRBV12-4 | NA | 15 | CASSFDRTSGNTIYF
TRBJ1-6 | TRBV4-3 | TRBD1 | 16 | CASSQEYRGQNSPLHF
TRBJ1-1 | TRBV7-9 | TRBD1 | 17 | CASSGRQGAFMNTEAFF
TRBJ1-5 | TRBV6-1 | NA | 14 | CASSDRTENQPQHF
TRBJ2-3 | TRBV7-9 | NA | 15 | CASSSSTGSTDTQYF
TRBJ2-3 | TRBV29-1 | NA | 15 | CSVLNDRSPTDTQYF
TRBJ1-3 | TRBV7-9 | NA | 16 | CASSSLPGAGENTIYF
TRBJ1-2 | TRBV4-3 | NA | 15 | CASSQGVTANYGYTF